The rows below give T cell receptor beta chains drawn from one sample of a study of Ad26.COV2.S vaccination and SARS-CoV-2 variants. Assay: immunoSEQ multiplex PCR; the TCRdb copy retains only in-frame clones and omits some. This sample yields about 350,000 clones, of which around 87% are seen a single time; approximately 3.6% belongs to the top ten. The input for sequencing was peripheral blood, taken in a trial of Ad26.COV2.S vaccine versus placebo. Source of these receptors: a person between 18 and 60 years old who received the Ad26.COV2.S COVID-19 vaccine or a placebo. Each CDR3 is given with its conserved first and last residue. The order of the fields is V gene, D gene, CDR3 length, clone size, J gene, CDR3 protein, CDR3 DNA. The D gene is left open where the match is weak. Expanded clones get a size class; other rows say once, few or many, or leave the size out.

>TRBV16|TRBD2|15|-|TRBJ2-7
CASSQLTRGGPEQYF
TGTGCCAGCAGCCAATTAACCCGGGGGGGCCCTGAGCAGTACTTC
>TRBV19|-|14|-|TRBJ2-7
CASSISEGVYEQYF
TGTGCCAGTAGTATTTCCGAGGGAGTCTACGAGCAGTACTTC
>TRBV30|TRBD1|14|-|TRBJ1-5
CAWSPSRGLQPQHF
TGTGCCTGGAGTCCAAGCAGGGGGCTTCAGCCCCAGCATTTT
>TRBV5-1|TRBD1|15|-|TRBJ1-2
CASSSGQGGFYGYTF
TGCGCCAGCAGCTCCGGACAGGGAGGGTTCTATGGCTACACCTTC
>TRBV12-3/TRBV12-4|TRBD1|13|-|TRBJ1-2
CASSTTGGYGYTF
TGTGCCAGCAGTACAACAGGGGGCTATGGCTACACCTTC
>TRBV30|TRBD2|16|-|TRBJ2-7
CAWKGAGGPSPYEQYF
TGTGCCTGGAAGGGAGCGGGGGGGCCGTCACCCTACGAGCAGTACTTC
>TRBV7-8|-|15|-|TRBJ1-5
CASSPPGQLNQPQHF
TGTGCCAGCAGCCCCCCCGGACAGCTCAATCAGCCCCAGCATTTT
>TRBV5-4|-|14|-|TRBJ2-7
CASSYGLAGREQYF
TGTGCCAGCAGCTATGGACTGGCCGGGCGCGAGCAGTACTTC
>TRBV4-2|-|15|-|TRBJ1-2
CASSQDPDVHYGYTF
TGTGCCAGCAGCCAAGACCCGGACGTCCACTATGGCTACACCTTC
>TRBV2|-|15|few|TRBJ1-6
CASISSSSYNSPLHF
TGTGCCAGCATTTCTTCTAGCTCCTATAATTCACCCCTCCACTTT
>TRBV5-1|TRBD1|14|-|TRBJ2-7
CASSLGQGYYEQYF
TGCGCCAGCAGCTTGGGACAGGGATACTACGAGCAGTACTTC
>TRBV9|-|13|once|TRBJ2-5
CASSVVSEETQYF
TGTGCCAGCAGCGTAGTCTCGGAAGAGACCCAGTACTTC
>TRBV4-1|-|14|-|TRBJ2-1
CASSHSLGGDEQFF
TGCGCCAGCAGCCATTCCCTGGGGGGTGATGAGCAGTTCTTC
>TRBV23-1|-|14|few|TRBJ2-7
CASSKPGPTYEQYF
TGCGCCAGCAGTAAGCCGGGACCGACCTACGAGCAGTACTTC
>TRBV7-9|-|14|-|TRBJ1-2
CASSPAGGGNGYTF
TGTGCCAGCAGCCCAGCAGGAGGAGGGAATGGCTACACCTTC
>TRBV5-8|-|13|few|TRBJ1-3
CASSFRGPDTIYF
TGTGCCAGCAGCTTTAGGGGTCCGGACACCATATATTTT